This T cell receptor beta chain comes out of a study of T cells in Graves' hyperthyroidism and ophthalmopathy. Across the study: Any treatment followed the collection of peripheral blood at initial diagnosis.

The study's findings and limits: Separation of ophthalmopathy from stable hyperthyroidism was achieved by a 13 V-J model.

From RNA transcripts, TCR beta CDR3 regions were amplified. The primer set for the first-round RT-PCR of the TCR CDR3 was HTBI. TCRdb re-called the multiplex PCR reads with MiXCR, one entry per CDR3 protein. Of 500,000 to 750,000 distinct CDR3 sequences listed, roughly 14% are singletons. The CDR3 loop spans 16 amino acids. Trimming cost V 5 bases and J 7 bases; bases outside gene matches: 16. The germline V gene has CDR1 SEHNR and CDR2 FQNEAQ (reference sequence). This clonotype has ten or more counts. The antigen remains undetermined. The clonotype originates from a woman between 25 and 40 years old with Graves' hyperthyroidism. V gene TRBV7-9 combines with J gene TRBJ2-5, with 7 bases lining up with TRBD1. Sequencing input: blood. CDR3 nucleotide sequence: TGTGCCAGCAGCCCCAACGCTGACAGGGCTTCGTGGACCCAGTACTTC. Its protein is CASSPNADRASWTQYF.